Below are 22 T cell receptor beta chains sequenced from a single sample in a study of beta chain features in type 1 diabetes. The study reverse transcribed the entire isolated RNA, so it sequenced expressed TCRB transcripts. Here immunoSEQ multiplex PCR was the method, and the copy in TCRdb shows in-frame clones only, minus some. The data contain 300,000 to 400,000 clones, roughly 12% of them seen just once; the ten biggest clones take up roughly 0.015%. Sequences were obtained from naive CD4+ T cells from blood. These TCRs come from a man between 18 and 29 years old in good health.

The CDR3 here is CASREGSSYNSPLHF. Written as DNA, the CDR3 is TGCGCCAGCAGGGAGGGGAGCTCCTATAATTCACCCCTCCACTTT. This rearrangement joins TRBV23-1 to TRBJ1-6; D perhaps matches TRBD1 (5 bases). TRBV23-1 belongs to the ORF category, with a function that is uncertain. The CDR3 spans 15 residues. V was trimmed by 6 bases and J by 0 bases, leaving 9 bases between them.

This clone was picked up many times. J is TRBJ1-1 and V is TRBV23-1; D is undetermined. TRBV23-1 is an open reading frame whose function is uncertain. This CDR3 comprises 17 residues. Trimming took off 2 bases at V and 0 bases at J, with 16 bases between the two ends. The CDR3 reads CASSQPPGSLMNTEAFF. The CDR3 bases are TGCGCCAGCAGTCAACCGCCGGGGAGCCTCATGAACACTGAAGCTTTCTTT.

The V gene is TRBV10-3, the J gene TRBJ1-2, with D unclear. CDR1 is ENHRY, CDR2 SYGVKD, per germline. V was pared by 4 bases and J by 0 bases, with 9 bases between. The length of the CDR3 is 14 residues. The DNA for the CDR3 is TGTGCCATCAGTGTTTCTAGCACTAACTATGGCTACACCTTC. Its protein product is CAISVSSTNYGYTF.

This clone was detected only a few times. The chain carries TRBV18 and TRBJ1-1, with D unresolved. Per the germline V gene, CDR1 is KGHSH and CDR2 is LQKENI. Trimming took 3 bases from V and 0 from J, leaving 14 bases between them. The CDR3 extends over 16 amino acids. As DNA, the CDR3 is TGTGCCAGCTCACCCCTACCGCGGAGGATGAACACTGAAGCTTTCTTT. This codes for CASSPLPRRMNTEAFF.

The rearrangement links TRBV7-2 to TRBJ2-1, with TRBD2 matching 7 bases. Germline CDR1 and CDR2: SGHTA and FQGNSA. V lost 1 base, J lost 3 bases, and 3 bases stayed unmatched. The CDR3 contains 15 residues. CDR3 sequence (DNA): TGTGCCAGCAGCTTAGGAGGGGACTACTACAATGAGCAGTTCTTC. Translating it yields CASSLGGDYYNEQFF.

There are a few counts of this clone. This chain uses TRBV28 with TRBJ2-5, with D possibly TRBD1 on 5 matching bases. The CDR3 loop spans 14 amino acids. Germline V gene sequence: CDR1 MDHEN, CDR2 SYDVKM. V gave up 2 bases and J gave up 2 bases, with 9 bases separating them. The DNA for the CDR3 is TGTGCCAGCAGTTTAGCCGGACAACAAGAGACCCAGTACTTC. Protein product: CASSLAGQQETQYF. The whole variable domain, filled in from reference TRBV28 and TRBJ2-5, reads DVKVTQSSRYLVKRTGEKVFLECVQDMDHENMFWYRQDPGLGLRLIYFSYDVKMKEKGDIPEGYSVSREKKERFSLILESASTNQTSMYLCASSLAGQQETQYFGPGTRLLVL.

This clone was counted only a few times. The V gene is TRBV28, the J gene TRBJ1-4; no firm D call. CDR3 length equals 14 residues. The V end lost 3 bases, the J end lost 5 bases, and 10 bases lay between the germline ends. The germline CDR1 and CDR2 sequences are MDHEN and SYDVKM. In nucleotides, the CDR3 is TGTGCCAGCAGTTTGTTACGGAGGAATGAAAAACTGTTTTTT. Its protein product is CASSLLRRNEKLFF.

This clone appeared a few times. The chain couples TRBV28 to TRBJ2-7; 7 nucleotides match TRBD1. The CDR3 runs to 14 residues. The V gene end was trimmed by 2 bases and the J gene end by 4 bases; junction bases not matched to a gene: 5. Per germline, CDR1 MDHEN and CDR2 SYDVKM. CDR3 region: CASSLRTGRYEQYF. Written as DNA, the CDR3 is TGTGCCAGCAGTTTACGGACAGGAAGATACGAGCAGTACTTC. The full variable domain, its missing parts supplied by reference TRBV28 and TRBJ2-7, is DVKVTQSSRYLVKRTGEKVFLECVQDMDHENMFWYRQDPGLGLRLIYFSYDVKMKEKGDIPEGYSVSREKKERFSLILESASTNQTSMYLCASSLRTGRYEQYFGPGTRLTVT.

This clone appeared a few times. The V gene is TRBV28, the J gene TRBJ1-2; no clear D gene. CDR1 is MDHEN and CDR2 is SYDVKM in the germline V gene. The CDR3 has 14 amino acids. Deletions cut 2 bases from V and 3 bases from J, with 10 bases between. In nucleotides, the CDR3 is TGTGCCAGCAGTTTACCGCGGGCCCACTATGGCTACACCTTC. Translated, it gives CASSLPRAHYGYTF.

This clone was seen a few times. This chain connects TRBV29-1 to TRBJ2-3; tentative D call: TRBD2 (5 bases). Germline-derived CDR1 and CDR2 are SQVTM and ANQGSEA. This CDR3 comprises 14 residues. Trimming took 5 bases from V and 0 from J, leaving 12 bases between them. The CDR3 DNA sequence: TGCAGCGTTCGTCCGAGGGTGAGCACAGATACGCAGTATTTT. This sequence encodes CSVRPRVSTDTQYF.

This clone was seen only a few times. The chain links TRBV5-4 to TRBJ2-3; 9 bases fit TRBD1. V shed 2 bases, J shed 4 bases, and the junction held 2 bases outside the gene matches. Germline loops: CDR1 SGHNT, CDR2 YYREEE (reference sequence). There are 14 residues in the CDR3. In nucleotides, the CDR3 is TGTGCCAGCAGCTTACGGACAGGGGCAGATACGCAGTATTTT. This translates into CASSLRTGADTQYF.

The chain uses TRBV4-2 and TRBJ1-4; D call uncertain. The CDR3 spans 15 residues. V was cut by 0 bases and J by 8 bases, with 13 bases left in between. The germline gives CDR1 LGHNA, CDR2 YNFKEQ. CDR3 loop: CASSQDRGWKEKLFF. CDR3 DNA: TGTGCCAGCAGCCAAGATCGGGGTTGGAAAGAAAAACTGTTTTTT.

This clone has more than one count but fewer than ten. The J gene is TRBJ2-6, the V gene TRBV11-1, with D possibly being TRBD2 (6 bases). Germline CDR1 is SGHAT and CDR2 is FQDESV (reference sequence). The CDR3 is 16 amino acids. V lost 5 bases and J lost 1, with 12 bases in between. CDR3 DNA sequence: TGTGCCAGCAGCCCGGGACTGAATTCTGGGGCCAACGTCCTGACTTTC. Encoded protein: CASSPGLNSGANVLTF. Supplemented by reference TRBV11-1 and TRBJ2-6, the full variable domain reads EAEVAQSPRYKITEKSQAVAFWCDPISGHATLYWYRQILGQGPELLVQFQDESVVDDSQLPKDRFSAERLKGVDSTLKIQPAELGDSAMYLCASSPGLNSGANVLTFGAGSRLTVL.

V gene TRBV7-9 combines with J gene TRBJ2-1, with D hard to call. Germline-derived CDR1 and CDR2 are SEHNR and FQNEAQ (reference sequence). The CDR3 covers 14 residues. The V gene lost 2 bases and the J gene lost 0 bases, with 5 bases spanning the gap. The chain's CDR3 is CASSLLSSYNEQFF. In DNA form, the CDR3 reads TGTGCCAGCAGCTTACTTAGCTCCTACAATGAGCAGTTCTTC.

The chain couples TRBV18 to TRBJ2-5; D unclear. CDR1 and CDR2 from the germline V gene are KGHSH and LQKENI. Trimming shortened V by 6 bases and J by 2 bases, and 10 bases separated the two germline ends. This CDR3 spans 13 amino acids. The CDR3 loop reads CASSMADQETQYF. CDR3 nucleotide sequence: TGTGCCAGCTCGATGGCAGATCAAGAGACCCAGTACTTC. The complete variable domain, with remaining parts taken from reference TRBV18 and TRBJ2-5, reads NAGVMQNPRHLVRRRGQEARLRCSPMKGHSHVYWYRQLPEEGLKFMVYLQKENIIDESGMPKERFSAEFPKEGPSILRIQQVVRGDSAAYFCASSMADQETQYFGPGTRLLVL.

The chain uses TRBV5-6 and TRBJ1-5; possibly TRBD1 for D (6 bases). The CDR3 sequence is 15 residues long. Germline V CDR1 and CDR2: SGHDT, YYEEEE. Trimming stripped 4 bases from V and 1 base from J, with 12 bases between. CDR3 nucleotide sequence: TGTGCCAGCAGCGAAGGGGGTATGAGCAATCAGCCCCAGCATTTT. Its protein is CASSEGGMSNQPQHF.

The rearrangement joins TRBV28 to TRBJ2-3, with unresolved D. Per germline, CDR1 MDHEN and CDR2 SYDVKM. The CDR3 spans 14 residues. Trimming took 5 bases from V and 2 from J, leaving 11 bases between them. The DNA for the CDR3 is TGTGCCAGCAGTGCTGGTGGCCTCACAGATACGCAGTATTTT. It translates to CASSAGGLTDTQYF.

This chain links TRBV20-1 with TRBJ2-7; possibly TRBD1 for D (5 bases). This CDR3 is 10 amino acids long. Trimming removed 4 bases from V and 9 bases from J, with 10 bases in between. Germline V CDR1 and CDR2: DFQATT, SNEGSKA (reference sequence). In nucleotides, the CDR3 is TGCAGTGCTACCGACAGCAGGCAGTACTTC. Translation: CSATDSRQYF.

CDR3 DNA: TGTGCCAGCAGCTTGACAGGGTTGGGAACTGAAGCTTTCTTT. This encodes CASSLTGLGTEAFF. The chain employs TRBV7-2 and TRBJ1-1, with TRBD1 matching over 7 bases. CDR1 is SGHTA and CDR2 is FQGNSA in the germline V gene. Losses at the gene ends were 3 bases for V and 5 bases for J; bases not matched to a gene: 6. The CDR3 contains 14 residues.

The chain is built from TRBV13 and TRBJ2-5; perhaps TRBD2 as D (5 bases). Trimming shortened V by 0 bases and J by 1 base, and 15 bases separated the two germline ends. This CDR3 is built from 17 residues. The V gene's germline CDR1 is PRHDT and CDR2 FYEKMQ (reference sequence). The CDR3 loop is CASSLGCAVACQETQYF. CDR3 sequence (DNA): TGTGCCAGCAGCTTAGGGTGTGCGGTAGCGTGCCAAGAGACCCAGTACTTC.

The chain combines TRBV6-5 with TRBJ1-5; 9 nucleotides line up with TRBD1. The trim removed 5 bases at V and 10 bases at J, leaving 6 bases unmatched. CDR1 is MNHEY and CDR2 is SVGAGI in the germline V gene. The CDR3 length is 13 residues. DNA of the CDR3: TGTGCCAGCAGTCCCCGGGACAGGGACCCCCAGCATTTT. It encodes CASSPRDRDPQHF.

Only a few counts were recorded for this clone. The V call is TRBV5-1, the J call TRBJ2-7; the D gene is possibly TRBD1 (6 bases). CDR1 is SGHRS, CDR2 YFSETQ, per germline. This CDR3 comprises 15 residues. The V and J ends lost 0 bases and 2 bases respectively, with 12 bases between them. CDR3 residues: CASSLGQGPTYEQYF. As DNA, the CDR3 is TGCGCCAGCAGCTTGGGGCAGGGGCCAACCTACGAGCAGTACTTC.